Given below is one T cell receptor (beta chain) in context. CDR1 is MDHEN, CDR2 SYDVKM, per germline. The CDR3 extends over 15 amino acids. V lost 6 bases, J lost 14 bases, and 13 bases stayed unmatched. Per the original data handling: Amplification with reference gene primers provided the estimates of nucleated cell counts. Method: immunoSEQ multiplex PCR; TCRdb's copy keeps in-frame clones and lacks some. V, J and clone size derive from that table, while D and trimming were established from the DNA sequence. The repertoire holds 190,000 or so clones, with 88% as singletons. The data are from a study of blood T cell repertoires in COVID-19. Study background: Samples of COVID-19 (acute and convalescent) were obtained from the United States, Italy and Spain. T cells, B-cell-depleted T cells, or PBMCs provided the cDNA or gDNA that served as material.

The chain recombines TRBV28 with TRBJ1-6; the match to TRBD1 covers 10 bases. The sample comprised peripheral blood. The sequence was obtained from a woman younger than 45 with acute or convalescent COVID-19. The CDR3 nucleotides read TGTGCCAGCAGGTTAAACGGACAGGGGGGGACAGCCCTCCACTTT. Amino acid sequence: CASRLNGQGGTALHF.